The rows below give T cell receptor beta chains drawn from one sample of a study of shared clonotypes between healthy human individuals. Sequenced by immunoSEQ multiplex PCR; TCRdb stores in-frame clones only, minus some. The sample includes over 1.4 million clones, roughly 95% of them seen just once. Sequenced input: naive CD4+ T cells sorted from blood. These receptors all stem from a man aged 25 to 40 in good health. CDR3s include the opening cysteine and the closing phenylalanine or tryptophan. The D gene is left open where the match is weak. Clone sizes are given selectively: once, few, many, or a class where the clone is expanded.

D: TRBD1; V: TRBV6-5; J: TRBJ1-1; size: -; DNA: TGTGCCAGCAGTTACTTTCCAGGGGGCAACACTGAAGCTTTCTTT; CDR3: CASSYFPGGNTEAFF
D: TRBD2; V: TRBV15; J: TRBJ2-1; size: -; DNA: TGTGCCACCAGCAGACCCCCACGAAGAGCGGGAAGCTCCTACAATGAGCAGTTCTTC; CDR3: CATSRPPRRAGSSYNEQFF
D: TRBD1; V: TRBV5-4; J: TRBJ1-2; size: -; DNA: TGTGCCAGCAGCAAGGGGCAGGGGGTTTCTGGCTACACCTTC; CDR3: CASSKGQGVSGYTF
D: -; V: TRBV28; J: TRBJ1-5; size: -; DNA: TGTGCCAGCAGTTTATCTCAGCAGCCCCAGCATTTT; CDR3: CASSLSQQPQHF
D: TRBD1; V: TRBV29-1; J: TRBJ1-2; size: -; DNA: TGCAGCGTTGGGGGGACAGGGAAAGACTATGGCTACACCTTC; CDR3: CSVGGTGKDYGYTF
D: -; V: TRBV9; J: TRBJ2-5; size: -; DNA: TGTGCCAGCAGCGTAGATGGTCGAAGCGGGCGCAAACAAGAGACCCAGTACTTC; CDR3: CASSVDGRSGRKQETQYF
D: TRBD2; V: TRBV20-1; J: TRBJ2-7; size: -; DNA: TGCAGTGCAGCGGGAGGTGGCGAGCAGTACTTC; CDR3: CSAAGGGEQYF
D: -; V: TRBV7-2; J: TRBJ1-3; size: -; DNA: TGTGCCAGCAGCTTGGCAAGGCGGTCACACACCATATATTTT; CDR3: CASSLARRSHTIYF
D: -; V: TRBV6-1; J: TRBJ1-2; size: -; DNA: TGTGCCAGCAGTGAGTCCCTAATCTCTGAAGGCTACACCTTC; CDR3: CASSESLISEGYTF
D: -; V: TRBV27; J: TRBJ1-5; size: once; DNA: TGTGCCAGCAGTTTATCGAGCGACAGCTCAGCGGAGCATTTT; CDR3: CASSLSSDSSAEHF
D: TRBD2; V: TRBV11-2; J: TRBJ2-7; size: -; DNA: TGTGCCAGCAGCAGACTAGCGGGACCCTACGAGCAGTACTTC; CDR3: CASSRLAGPYEQYF
D: TRBD2; V: TRBV15; J: TRBJ2-7; size: -; DNA: TGTGCCACCAGCGACACGACGGGACTAGGGGCCGAGCAGTACTTC; CDR3: CATSDTTGLGAEQYF
D: -; V: TRBV5-1; J: TRBJ2-1; size: -; DNA: TGCGCCAGCAGCTTGGGGCCCTTCAATGAGCAGTTCTTC; CDR3: CASSLGPFNEQFF
D: -; V: TRBV5-4; J: TRBJ2-1; size: -; DNA: TGTGCCAGCAGCAGCCGGGACAATGAGCAGTTCTTC; CDR3: CASSSRDNEQFF
D: TRBD2; V: TRBV10-3; J: TRBJ2-7; size: -; DNA: TGTGCCATCACGACCGGGCGGGAGGGAGACGAGCAGTACTTC; CDR3: CAITTGREGDEQYF
D: -; V: TRBV28; J: TRBJ2-1; size: -; DNA: TGTGCCAGCAGTACAGGGTTTAGCTCCTACAATGAGCAGTTCTTC; CDR3: CASSTGFSSYNEQFF
D: TRBD1; V: TRBV5-6; J: TRBJ2-7; size: -; DNA: TGTGCCAGCAGCCCTAAAACCCCGGGACAGGGGTACGGGAAGTACTTC; CDR3: CASSPKTPGQGYGKYF
D: -; V: TRBV25-1; J: TRBJ2-3; size: -; DNA: TGTGCCAGCAGTCGGACAGATACGCAGTATTTT; CDR3: CASSRTDTQYF
D: -; V: TRBV28; J: TRBJ2-7; size: -; DNA: TGTGCCAGCAGTTTACCTCAGACAGCGGTTGAGCAGTACTTC; CDR3: CASSLPQTAVEQYF
D: TRBD2; V: TRBV30; J: TRBJ2-3; size: -; DNA: TGTGCCTGGTCCCCTCTAGCGGGAGGTTTTACAGATACGCAGTATTTT; CDR3: CAWSPLAGGFTDTQYF
D: TRBD2; V: TRBV5-3; J: TRBJ2-5; size: -; DNA: TGTGCCAGAAGCGGGACTAGCGGAGACATAGAGACCCAGTACTTC; CDR3: CARSGTSGDIETQYF
D: -; V: TRBV7-3; J: TRBJ2-3; size: -; DNA: TGTGCCAGCAGCTCACAGGGAACCACAGATACGCAGTATTTT; CDR3: CASSSQGTTDTQYF
D: TRBD2; V: TRBV29-1; J: TRBJ2-1; size: -; DNA: TGCAGCGTTGATGGAGGGACTAGCGGGGGTAGAGACAATGAGCAGTTCTTC; CDR3: CSVDGGTSGGRDNEQFF
D: TRBD2; V: TRBV5-4; J: TRBJ2-5; size: -; DNA: TGTGCCAGCAGCTTGTCGGCGGGAGCGTCGGAGACCCAGTACTTC; CDR3: CASSLSAGASETQYF
D: -; V: TRBV23-1; J: TRBJ1-2; size: -; DNA: TGCGCCAGCAGTCAATCGCGGGACTGCAGCTATGGCTACACCTTC; CDR3: CASSQSRDCSYGYTF
D: -; V: TRBV7-2; J: TRBJ2-2; size: -; DNA: TGTGCCAGCAGCTACCCCCCCGGGGAGCTGTTTTTT; CDR3: CASSYPPGELFF
D: TRBD1; V: TRBV28; J: TRBJ1-1; size: -; DNA: TGTGCCAGCAGTTTCAGGGGGACCTACACTGAAGCTTTCTTT; CDR3: CASSFRGTYTEAFF
D: TRBD2; V: TRBV7-8; J: TRBJ2-5; size: -; DNA: TGTGCCAGCAATTTAGCGGGAGTCCGTGAGACCCAGTACTTC; CDR3: CASNLAGVRETQYF
D: TRBD1; V: TRBV23-1; J: TRBJ1-5; size: -; DNA: TGCGCCAGTCCACAGGGGGATCAGCCCCAGCATTTT; CDR3: CASPQGDQPQHF
D: TRBD2; V: TRBV5-4; J: TRBJ2-5; size: -; DNA: TGTGCCAGCAGCGACCCGACTGGCGGGAGAGAGACCCAGTACTTC; CDR3: CASSDPTGGRETQYF
D: -; V: TRBV18; J: TRBJ1-2; size: -; DNA: TGTGCCAGCTCACCACTGACCGGCTACACCTTC; CDR3: CASSPLTGYTF
D: TRBD1; V: TRBV30; J: TRBJ1-4; size: -; DNA: TGTGCCTTGGAGTCTACAGGGGGAGTTAATGAAAAACTGTTTTTT; CDR3: CALESTGGVNEKLFF
D: -; V: TRBV29-1; J: TRBJ2-1; size: -; DNA: TGCAGCGTTCTCGGTACTCCCGATCGGCATGAGCAGTTCTTC; CDR3: CSVLGTPDRHEQFF
D: TRBD1; V: TRBV7-9; J: TRBJ2-7; size: -; DNA: TGTGCCAGCAGCTTTGAGGGGACAGGATCATTCGAGCAGTACTTC; CDR3: CASSFEGTGSFEQYF
D: TRBD1; V: TRBV11-2; J: TRBJ2-7; size: -; DNA: TGTGCCAGCAGCTTAGAAGTAAGGACCGGGACAGGGGGTACCTACGAGCAGTACTTC; CDR3: CASSLEVRTGTGGTYEQYF
D: -; V: TRBV5-4; J: TRBJ2-3; size: -; DNA: TGTGCCAGCAGCCCCCGGCACCTACGAACGACAGATACGCAGTATTTT; CDR3: CASSPRHLRTTDTQYF
D: -; V: TRBV5-1; J: TRBJ1-2; size: -; DNA: TGCGCCAGCAGCTTGGAGGTGGGGAACTATGGCTACACCTTC; CDR3: CASSLEVGNYGYTF
D: -; V: TRBV28; J: TRBJ2-7; size: -; DNA: TGTGCCAGCACCAAGGGGACGTCCCCCTACGAGCAGTACTTC; CDR3: CASTKGTSPYEQYF
D: -; V: TRBV6-1; J: TRBJ2-3; size: -; DNA: TGTGCCAGCAGTTTCCGGGATACGCAGTATTTT; CDR3: CASSFRDTQYF
D: TRBD1; V: TRBV2; J: TRBJ2-3; size: -; DNA: TGTGCCAGCACCCTGGACAGGGGGGATACGCAGTATTTT; CDR3: CASTLDRGDTQYF
D: TRBD1; V: TRBV19; J: TRBJ2-5; size: -; DNA: TGTGCCAGTAGTAACAGGGGATTTGTCGAGACCCAGTACTTC; CDR3: CASSNRGFVETQYF
D: -; V: TRBV5-4; J: TRBJ1-5; size: -; DNA: TGTGCCAGCAGCTCCGGACCACTCCGTGAGCCCCAGCATTTT; CDR3: CASSSGPLREPQHF
D: -; V: TRBV9; J: TRBJ1-1; size: once; DNA: TGTGCCAGCAGCGTTGCCCGCAACACTGAAGCTTTCTTT; CDR3: CASSVARNTEAFF
D: -; V: TRBV28; J: TRBJ2-7; size: -; DNA: TGTGCCAGCAGTCCTCCCAGCGCTCGCTACGAGCAGTACTTC; CDR3: CASSPPSARYEQYF
D: -; V: TRBV14; J: TRBJ2-1; size: -; DNA: TGTGCCAGCAGCGAAGTAGGCCTCCTGAGGAATGAGCAGTTCTTC; CDR3: CASSEVGLLRNEQFF
D: TRBD1; V: TRBV7-9; J: TRBJ1-2; size: -; DNA: TGTGCCAGCAGCGGACAGGGACACGGCTACACCTTC; CDR3: CASSGQGHGYTF
D: TRBD2; V: TRBV2; J: TRBJ2-2; size: -; DNA: TGTGCCAGCAGTGGAGGGCTAGCGGGAGTCACCGGGGAGCTGTTTTTT; CDR3: CASSGGLAGVTGELFF
D: -; V: TRBV5-5; J: TRBJ1-3; size: -; DNA: TGTGCCAGCCGGTCCCAGGGTAGCTCTGGAAACACCATATATTTT; CDR3: CASRSQGSSGNTIYF
D: -; V: TRBV13; J: TRBJ2-7; size: -; DNA: TGTGCCAGCAGCTCCTACCGGGACAAGTTCTACGAGCAGTACTTC; CDR3: CASSSYRDKFYEQYF